One sample yielded the 14 T cell receptor beta chains listed below, sequenced in a study of T cells in Graves' hyperthyroidism and ophthalmopathy. TCR beta CDR3 sequences were amplified from RNA transcripts. An initial round of RT-PCR targeting the TCR CDR3 relied on the HTBI primer set. TCRdb re-called the multiplex PCR reads with MiXCR, one entry per CDR3 protein. In the table there are around 350,000 distinct CDR3 sequences, under 20% of which are singletons. Source material: blood. The receptors shown here come from a woman between 18 and 30 years old with Graves' hyperthyroidism.

The V call is TRBV6-1, the J call TRBJ1-2; TRBD1 is a possible D gene (6 bases). Trimming removed 5 bases at V and 4 bases at J, with 11 bases between. Germline V gene lookup returns CDR1 MNHNS and CDR2 SASEGT. The CDR3 totals 13 residues. CDR3: CASSIGQTYGYTF. The CDR3 region has the DNA TGTGCCAGCAGTATCGGACAGACCTATGGCTACACCTTC.

The chain recombines TRBV20-1 with TRBJ1-3, with no clear D. The CDR3 runs 15 residues. CDR1 and CDR2 (germline): DFQATT, SNEGSKA (reference sequence). The germline V and J ends were trimmed by 6 bases and 2 bases, with 17 bases remaining between them. This chain's CDR3 is CSAAKDAGTGNTIYF. In DNA form, the CDR3 reads TGCAGTGCCGCCAAGGACGCGGGGACTGGAAACACCATATATTTT.

This clonotype was counted many times. V is TRBV5-5 and J is TRBJ2-5; 7 bases agree with TRBD1. The V gene's germline CDR1 is SGHKS and CDR2 YYEKEE (reference sequence). This CDR3 region has 16 residues. Trimming removed 4 bases from V and 1 base from J; junction bases left unmatched: 10. For the CDR3, the DNA is TGTGCCAGCAGCCCCCGTCGACAGGGTCCCCAAGAGACCCAGTACTTC. Residues: CASSPRRQGPQETQYF. The full variable domain, rest sourced from reference TRBV5-5 and TRBJ2-5, is DAGVTQSPTHLIKTRGQQVTLRCSPISGHKSVSWYQQVLGQGPQFIFQYYEKEERGRGNFPDRFSARQFPNYSSELNVNALLLGDSALYLCASSPRRQGPQETQYFGPGTRLLVL.

In its sample, this clonotype was seen many times. This chain uses TRBV10-3 with TRBJ2-7; possible D gene TRBD1, 5 bases. The CDR3 length is 13 residues. Trimming took off 6 bases at V and 2 bases at J, with 11 bases between the two ends. Germline V lookup: CDR1 ENHRY, CDR2 SYGVKD. CDR3 coding DNA: TGTGCCATCAGACCCGACAGTACCTACGAGCAGTACTTC. This encodes CAIRPDSTYEQYF.

In this sample, this clonotype turned up many times. This chain joins TRBV5-1 and TRBJ1-6; D is unresolved. The germline CDR1 and CDR2 sequences are SGHRS and YFSETQ. The CDR3 length is 16 residues. V lost 1 base to trimming and J lost 0 bases, with 8 bases between them. CDR3 protein: CASSLMSSSYNSPLHF. CDR3 nucleotide sequence: TGCGCCAGCAGCTTGATGTCTAGCTCCTATAATTCACCCCTCCACTTT.

A few counts support this clonotype. The chain combines TRBV6-2 or TRBV6-3 with TRBJ2-2, with 12 bases matching TRBD1. Per germline, CDR1 MNHEY and CDR2 SVGEGT. The CDR3 has 21 amino acids. The V and J ends lost 0 bases and 1 base, in that order; junction bases with no gene match: 12. This CDR3 reads CASSYSKLGDRGLLNTGELFF. CDR3 nucleotides: TGTGCCAGCAGTTACTCGAAGTTGGGGGACAGGGGGCTTTTGAACACCGGGGAGCTGTTTTTT.

The chain is built from TRBV12-3 or TRBV12-4 and TRBJ1-1, with D uncertain. Trimming left V 1 base short and J 0 bases short, with 12 bases between. CDR3 size: 16 residues. CDR3 DNA sequence: TGTGCCAGCAGTTTAGGAACCTCACCCGTGAACACTGAAGCTTTCTTT. It specifies CASSLGTSPVNTEAFF.

As for this clonotype: The junction departs from germline at one end; a sequencing error may be responsible. V is TRBV10-3 and J is TRBJ1-1; tentative D call: TRBD1 (6 bases). The CDR3 has 12 residues. Germline lookup yields CDR1 ENHRY and CDR2 SYGVKD. The CDR3 coding sequence is TGTGCCATCAGCGGACAGAACACTGTAGCTTTCTTT. Amino acids: CAISGQNTVAFF.

The chain recombines TRBV4-1 with TRBJ1-2; the D is unclear. Trimming pared 8 bases from V and 0 bases from J, leaving 25 bases between. The V gene's germline CDR1 is MGHRA and CDR2 YSYEKL. This CDR3 spans 18 amino acids. The DNA of the CDR3 is TGCGCCAGCTTTCCCATTTTAGGACGCATGGGAACTAACTATGGCTACACCTTC. This codes for CASFPILGRMGTNYGYTF.

The CDR3 DNA reads TGTGCCAGCAGCTTAGGCCTCCGATTCCCCCGCACCGGGGAGCTGTTTTTT. Its protein product is CASSLGLRFPRTGELFF. V usage is TRBV11-2 and J usage is TRBJ2-2; D uncertain. CDR1 is SGHAT and CDR2 is FQNNGV in the germline V gene. Trimming pared 1 base from V and 4 bases from J, leaving 16 bases between. This CDR3 has 17 amino acids.

This clonotype showed up many times. The J gene is TRBJ1-5, the V gene TRBV19; TRBD1 matches 7 bases. Germline CDR1 and CDR2: LNHDA and SQIVND (reference sequence). CDR3 length: 15 residues. Germline trimming cut 9 bases from V and 0 bases from J; bases unmatched to any gene: 8. CDR3 loop: CASSGTAYSNQPQHF. For the CDR3, the DNA is TGTGCCAGCTCCGGGACAGCATATAGCAATCAGCCCCAGCATTTT.

The chain couples TRBV12-3 or TRBV12-4 to TRBJ2-7; D is uncertain. V gave up 2 bases and J gave up 2 bases, with 10 bases separating them. The CDR3 runs to 14 residues. CDR3 nucleotides: TGTGCCAGCAGTTTAATTGGGCTCGCCTACGAGCAGTACTTC. This sequence encodes CASSLIGLAYEQYF.

In this sample, this clonotype turned up a few times. The rearrangement links TRBV7-8 to TRBJ2-2, with a possible D match to TRBD2 (7 bases). The CDR3 consists of 15 residues. V was shortened by 5 bases and J by 7 bases, with 17 bases between the two germline ends. Per germline, CDR1 SGHVS and CDR2 FQNEAQ. The CDR3 sequence is CASSPTRGGIGELFF. As DNA, the CDR3 is TGTGCCAGCAGCCCCACGAGGGGGGGTATCGGGGAGCTGTTTTTT.

The chain is built from TRBV5-1 and TRBJ1-5; 7 nucleotides match TRBD1. This CDR3 has 15 residues. V was clipped by 4 bases and J by 0 bases; unmatched bases: 4. Germline lookup yields CDR1 SGHRS and CDR2 YFSETQ. This CDR3 is CASSAGGYSNQPQHF. DNA of the CDR3: TGCGCCAGCAGCGCAGGGGGTTATAGCAATCAGCCCCAGCATTTT.